The text below deals with one TCR beta chain. Its antigen is not known. Populations obtained by sorting all exceeded 98% purity. These data originate in a study of beta chain features in type 1 diabetes. Study outcomes and limitations: TCRB CDR3s were moderately but significantly shorter in Type 1 diabetes patients in all four CD4+ subsets.

V was trimmed by 0 bases and J by 4 bases, leaving 15 bases between them. Germline V gene data show CDR1 as LGHNA and CDR2 as YSLEER. The CDR3 has 17 residues. All of the isolated RNA was reverse transcribed, so expressed TCRB transcripts were sequenced. Measured with immunoSEQ multiplex PCR; TCRdb has only the in-frame clones, and not every one. The table includes more than 300,000 clones, 9.6% detected once. Sequenced input: central memory CD4+ T cells from blood. The V gene is TRBV4-3, the J gene TRBJ1-4; D is unclear. This receptor was identified in a young man with type 1 diabetes. The CDR3 loop reads CASSQDPWGSGNEKLFF. CDR3 sequence (DNA): TGCGCCAGCAGCCAAGACCCTTGGGGTAGTGGTAATGAAAAACTGTTTTTT.